What follows are 27 T cell receptor beta chains derived from one specimen sequenced in a study of blood T cell repertoires in COVID-19. The table came from immunoSEQ multiplex PCR; TCRdb's copy has only in-frame clones and leaves some out. The sample carries around 15,000 clones, around 79% recorded once. Sequenced input: peripheral blood. The receptors come from a woman in her 70s with active COVID-19.

The V and J genes are TRBV19 and TRBJ1-1; D not certain. CDR1 LNHDA and CDR2 SQIVND come from the germline V gene (reference sequence). V was shortened by 5 bases and J by 1 base, with 8 bases between the two germline ends. The CDR3 totals 13 residues. CDR3 DNA sequence: TGTGCCAGTAGTGTTGTAGCGAACACTGAAGCTTTCTTT. Its protein product is CASSVVANTEAFF.

The chain combines TRBV6-2 or TRBV6-3 with TRBJ2-1; D possibly corresponds to TRBD2 (5 bases). Looked up from germline, CDR1 is MNHEY and CDR2 is SVGEGT. The V and J ends lost 2 bases and 7 bases respectively, with 24 bases between them. CDR3 length: 18 amino acids. CDR3 amino acids: CASSYPILGIAGDNEQFF. The CDR3 DNA follows: TGTGCCAGCAGTTACCCCATCCTCGGGATAGCCGGGGATAATGAGCAGTTCTTC.

The genes are TRBV7-2 and TRBJ1-2; the match to TRBD1 covers 8 bases. This CDR3 is 15 amino acids long. After removal of 5 bases from V and 7 bases from J, the junction contained 12 bases not matched to a gene. Germline V lookup: CDR1 SGHTA, CDR2 FQGNSA. This CDR3 is CASSTDRVRYSGYTF. CDR3 sequence (DNA): TGTGCCAGCAGCACGGACAGGGTGAGATACTCTGGCTACACCTTC.

This clone was observed once. This chain links TRBV7-6 with TRBJ2-3, with 10 nucleotides matching TRBD1. Per the germline V gene, CDR1 is SGHVS and CDR2 is FNYEAQ. CDR3 length: 16 residues. The junction had 8 bases not matched to a gene; V was cut back by 4 bases and J by 4 bases. For the CDR3, the DNA is TGTGCCAGCAGCTACCCAGGACAGGGGGAGGCAGATACGCAGTATTTT. This gives the protein CASSYPGQGEADTQYF. Full variable domain (missing parts from reference TRBV7-6 and TRBJ2-3): GAGVSQSPRYKVTKRGQDVALRCDPISGHVSLYWYRQALGQGPEFLTYFNYEAQQDKSGLPNDRFSAERPEGSISTLTIQRTEQRDSAMYRCASSYPGQGEADTQYFGPGTRLTVL.

This clone was picked up one time. V gene TRBV5-4 combines with J gene TRBJ2-3; perhaps TRBD1 as D (6 bases). The germline gives CDR1 SGHNT, CDR2 YYREEE (reference sequence). The V end was cut by 3 bases, the J end by 6 bases, with 20 bases between. This CDR3 region has 16 residues. CDR3: CASSSPQGRLSDTQYF. The CDR3 DNA reads as TGTGCCAGCAGCTCCCCCCAGGGGCGCCTCTCTGATACGCAGTATTTT.

The chain has TRBV28 and TRBJ1-5, with D uncertain. V lost 6 bases to trimming and J lost 5 bases, with 8 bases between them. CDR1 and CDR2 (germline): MDHEN, SYDVKM. The length of the CDR3 is 12 residues. The CDR3 DNA reads as TGTGCCAGCAGACCCCTAGATCAGCCCCAGCATTTT. Residues: CASRPLDQPQHF.

V gene TRBV10-3 combines with J gene TRBJ1-2; possible D gene TRBD1, 6 bases. Germline CDR1 ENHRY, CDR2 SYGVKD. V was cut by 3 bases and J by 8 bases, with 19 bases left in between. CDR3 length: 15 residues. In DNA form, the CDR3 reads TGTGCCATCAGTGAACGCCTACAGGGCGAGCGGGGCTACACCTTC. Protein sequence: CAISERLQGERGYTF.

This CDR3 reads CASSRDRNQPQHF. DNA for the CDR3: TGTGCCAGCAGTCGGGACAGAAATCAGCCCCAGCATTTT. The rearrangement joins TRBV12-3 or TRBV12-4 to TRBJ1-5, with 7 bases that match TRBD1. CDR3 length: 13 amino acids. The J segment lost 4 bases and the V segment lost 5 bases, leaving 2 bases of the junction unmatched.

J is TRBJ2-1 and V is TRBV4-2, with TRBD2 matching over 7 bases. Germline V gene sequence: CDR1 LGHNA, CDR2 YNFKEQ. The CDR3 has 16 amino acids. Losses at the gene ends were 1 base for V and 7 bases for J; bases not matched to a gene: 10. The CDR3 protein is CASSQGGGNGLNEQFF. The CDR3 DNA reads TGTGCCAGCAGCCAAGGGGGGGGAAACGGCCTAAATGAGCAGTTCTTC.

This chain joins TRBV7-3 and TRBJ2-6, with 8 bases that match TRBD1. Germline CDR1 reads SGHTA; CDR2 reads FQGTGA. The CDR3 totals 17 residues. V dropped 2 bases and J dropped 2; count of bases not matched to a gene: 5. This chain's CDR3 is CASSLGQGAPGANVLTF. In DNA, the CDR3 is TGTGCCAGCAGCTTAGGGCAGGGGGCGCCTGGGGCCAACGTCCTGACTTTC.

The chain is built from TRBV9 and TRBJ2-3, with D possibly matching TRBD1 (5 bases). Per germline, CDR1 SGDLS and CDR2 YYNGEE. The CDR3 sequence is 16 residues long. The V end lost 0 bases, the J end lost 2 bases, and 13 bases lay between the germline ends. CDR3 sequence reads: CASSVAGATVTDTQYF. The CDR3, as DNA: TGTGCCAGCAGCGTAGCTGGGGCGACGGTCACAGATACGCAGTATTTT.

In DNA form, the CDR3 reads TGCGCCAGCAGCTCTGGGACAGGGCAGTACGAGCAGTACTTC. The encoded protein is CASSSGTGQYEQYF. This chain connects TRBV5-1 to TRBJ2-7, with TRBD1 matching over 9 bases. The junction had 5 bases not matched to a gene; V was cut back by 3 bases and J by 4 bases. Germline lookup yields CDR1 SGHRS and CDR2 YFSETQ. This CDR3 is 14 amino acids long. Filled out from reference TRBV5-1 and TRBJ2-7, the complete variable domain reads KAGVTQTPRYLIKTRGQQVTLSCSPISGHRSVSWYQQTPGQGLQFLFEYFSETQRNKGNFPGRFSGRQFSNSRSEMNVSTLELGDSALYLCASSSGTGQYEQYFGPGTRLTVT.

The chain employs TRBV5-4 and TRBJ2-1; D is unresolved. Per germline, CDR1 SGHNT and CDR2 YYREEE (reference sequence). Trimming cost V 2 bases and J 8 bases, with 17 bases left between them. The CDR3 is made up of 15 amino acids. CDR3 loop: CASSFYVLSRDEQFF. The CDR3 DNA reads TGTGCCAGCAGCTTTTATGTTCTATCCCGGGATGAGCAGTTCTTC.

The rearrangement joins TRBV5-1 to TRBJ2-1; 10 positions match TRBD1. This CDR3 spans 14 amino acids. With V trimmed by 5 bases and J by 6 bases, 5 bases remained unmatched. In germline, CDR1 is SGHRS, CDR2 YFSETQ. The DNA of the CDR3 is TGCGCCAGCAGTCCCGGGACAGGGGCCAATGAGCAGTTCTTC. It specifies CASSPGTGANEQFF. Full variable domain (missing parts from reference TRBV5-1 and TRBJ2-1): KAGVTQTPRYLIKTRGQQVTLSCSPISGHRSVSWYQQTPGQGLQFLFEYFSETQRNKGNFPGRFSGRQFSNSRSEMNVSTLELGDSALYLCASSPGTGANEQFFGPGTRLTVL.

This clone appeared a few times. The chain employs TRBV29-1 and TRBJ1-1; D may be TRBD1 (5 bases). V lost 6 bases, J lost 1 base, and 9 bases lay in between. Germline values: CDR1 SQVTM, CDR2 ANQGSEA. The CDR3 runs 12 residues. The CDR3 nucleotides are TGCAGCGTGGGTCAGGGGAACACTGAAGCTTTCTTT. This gives the protein CSVGQGNTEAFF.

This clone is medium-sized in the sample. V usage is TRBV27 and J usage is TRBJ1-6, with D perhaps matching TRBD1 (5 bases). The germline V and J ends were trimmed by 0 bases and 9 bases, with 18 bases remaining between them. Germline V CDR1 and CDR2: MNHEY, SMNVEV (reference sequence). CDR3 length equals 17 residues. CDR3 sequence (DNA): TGTGCCAGCAGTTTATCGAGGTCCAGGGATGGGATTTCACCCCTCCACTTT. Protein sequence: CASSLSRSRDGISPLHF.

The rearrangement joins TRBV11-2 to TRBJ2-1; TRBD1 agrees at 11 bases. Germline V lookup: CDR1 SGHAT, CDR2 FQNNGV. The length of the CDR3 is 15 residues. Losses at the gene ends were 3 bases for V and 6 bases for J; bases not matched to a gene: 4. As DNA, the CDR3 is TGTGCCAGCAGCTTCGGGGGGACAGGGGGCAATGAGCAGTTCTTC. Translating it yields CASSFGGTGGNEQFF. The full variable domain, in which reference TRBV11-2 and TRBJ2-1 provide the parts outside the CDR3, is EAGVAQSPRYKIIEKRQSVAFWCNPISGHATLYWYQQILGQGPKLLIQFQNNGVVDDSQLPKDRFSAERLKGVDSTLKIQPAKLEDSAVYLCASSFGGTGGNEQFFGPGTRLTVL.

V and J are TRBV19 and TRBJ2-7; the match to TRBD2 covers 13 bases. The ends lost 5 bases at V and 4 bases at J; junction bases unmatched: 5. CDR3 size: 15 residues. Germline CDR1 reads LNHDA; CDR2 reads SQIVND (reference sequence). CDR3 nucleotide sequence: TGTGCCAGTAGTCCCGCGGGACTAGCGGGGTACGAGCAGTACTTC. Protein: CASSPAGLAGYEQYF.

The chain couples TRBV27 to TRBJ2-2; D unclear. V lost 8 bases, J lost 2 bases, and 9 bases lay in between. CDR3 length equals 13 residues. Per the germline V gene, CDR1 is MNHEY and CDR2 is SMNVEV (reference sequence). This CDR3 reads CASFDTNTGELFF. CDR3 bases: TGTGCCAGCTTCGACACTAACACCGGGGAGCTGTTTTTT.

The V gene is TRBV7-8, the J gene TRBJ2-7, with D tentatively TRBD1 (6 bases). Looked up from germline, CDR1 is SGHVS and CDR2 is FQNEAQ. V was cut by 5 bases and J by 4 bases, with 18 bases left in between. The CDR3 is 15 residues long. Here the CDR3 DNA reads TGTGCCAGCAGCAACAAGGAAGGGGGAAGTTACGAGCAGTACTTC. This encodes CASSNKEGGSYEQYF.

The V and J genes are TRBV21-1 and TRBJ2-1; the DNA was not used to check the table's D call, TRBD2. TRBV21-1 represents a pseudogene. The CDR3 length is 16 residues. For the CDR3, the DNA is TGTGCCAGCAGCAAAGCTAGCGGGGGGCAAAGGAATGAGCAGTTCTTC. This gives the protein CASSKASGGQRNEQFF.

The chain links TRBV3-1 (or the pseudogene TRBV3-2) to TRBJ1-1; D gene unclear. The V gene lost 2 bases and the J gene lost 7 bases, with 8 bases spanning the gap. Germline V CDR1 and CDR2: LGHDT, YNNKEL (reference sequence). The CDR3 runs to 12 residues. The CDR3 region has the DNA TGTGCCAGCAGCCAATTCGGGTATGAAGCTTTCTTT. This translates into CASSQFGYEAFF.

The chain is built from TRBV15 and TRBJ1-5; the match to TRBD1 covers 8 bases. This CDR3 has 15 amino acids. V lost 0 bases, J lost 9 bases, and 7 bases stayed unmatched. Germline V lookup: CDR1 LNHNV, CDR2 YYDKDF (reference sequence). The CDR3 DNA reads as TGTGCCACCAGCAGAGACCCCAGGGGGCTGGTGCCCCAGCATTTT. Translating gives CATSRDPRGLVPQHF.

Regarding this clone: The identical CDR3 is also encoded by other nucleotide sequences in the sample. The chain couples TRBV6-2 or TRBV6-3 to TRBJ2-7; D remains unclear. Trimming left V 3 bases short and J 3 bases short, with 6 bases between. The germline CDR1 and CDR2 sequences are MNHEY and SVGEGT. The CDR3 length is 12 residues. DNA of the CDR3: TGTGCCAGCAGTTATTTCCTCTACGAGCAGTACTTC. Its translation is CASSYFLYEQYF.

The rearrangement links TRBV19 to TRBJ1-3; unclear D gene. The length of the CDR3 is 15 residues. Per germline, CDR1 LNHDA and CDR2 SQIVND (reference sequence). V lost 9 bases, J lost 0 bases, and 15 bases lay in between. This CDR3 is CARSRGRTSGNTIYF. The CDR3 nucleotides read TGTGCCAGGTCGAGAGGGAGGACCTCTGGAAACACCATATATTTT.

The chain's CDR3 is CATSDPGLTQETQYF. DNA of the CDR3: TGTGCCACCAGTGATCCGGGACTAACCCAAGAGACCCAGTACTTC. The rearrangement links TRBV24-1 to TRBJ2-5; TRBD2 matches 7 bases. CDR3 size: 15 residues. V was clipped by 3 bases and J by 1 base; unmatched bases: 4. Germline CDR1 is KGHDR and CDR2 is SFDVKD.

The chain uses TRBV11-2 and TRBJ2-3; D possibly corresponds to TRBD2 (5 bases). V dropped 6 bases and J dropped 6 bases, with 10 bases sitting between them. The CDR3 is 12 amino acids. The germline V gene has CDR1 SGHAT and CDR2 FQNNGV. The CDR3 nucleotides are TGTGCCAGCAGGCCGGGGAAGGATACGCAGTATTTT. The encoded protein is CASRPGKDTQYF.